This TCR beta chain was sequenced during a study of regulatory T cells in long-lasting Graves disease. About the study: With positive TSH receptor antibodies and over 5 years of antithyroid drugs, Graves' disease was considered persistent.

With iRepertoire HTBI primers and Arm-PCR of CDR3 regions, TCR beta libraries were built. TCRdb used MiXCR to reprocess the multiplex PCR reads, holding one entry per CDR3 protein. The data contain roughly 490,000 distinct CDR3 sequences, around a fifth of them singletons. From germline, CDR1 is GTSNPN and CDR2 SVGIG (reference sequence). Trimming took off 5 bases at V and 4 bases at J, with 21 bases between the two ends. The CDR3 is 16 residues long. Time point given: persistent/refractory GD, antithyroid drugs over 5 years with positive TRAb. Researchers made the TCR library from RNA that was extracted from PBMCs.

The source is a female donor with Graves disease. This chain links TRBV30 with TRBJ1-3; D not certain. The sample here was peripheral blood mononuclear cells (PBMCs), taken when the disease was refractory, from a patient treated with antithyroid drugs. In DNA form, the CDR3 reads TGTGCCTGGGCCCGTTCAGGCCTCAGAGGCGGAAACACCATATATTTT. Encoded protein: CAWARSGLRGGNTIYF.